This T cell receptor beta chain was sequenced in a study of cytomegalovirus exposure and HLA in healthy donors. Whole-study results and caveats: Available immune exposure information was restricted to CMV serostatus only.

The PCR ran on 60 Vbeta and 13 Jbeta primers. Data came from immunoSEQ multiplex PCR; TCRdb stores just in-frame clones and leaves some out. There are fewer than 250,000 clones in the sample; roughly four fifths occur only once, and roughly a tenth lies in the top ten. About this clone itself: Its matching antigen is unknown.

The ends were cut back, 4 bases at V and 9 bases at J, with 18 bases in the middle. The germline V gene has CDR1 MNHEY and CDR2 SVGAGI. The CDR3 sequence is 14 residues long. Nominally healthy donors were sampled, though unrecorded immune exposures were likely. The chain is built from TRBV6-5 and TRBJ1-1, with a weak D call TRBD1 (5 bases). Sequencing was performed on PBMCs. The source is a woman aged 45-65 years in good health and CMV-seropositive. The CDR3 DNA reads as TGTGCCAGCAGTTTAAACGGAGTGGGGACTCAAGCTTTCTTT. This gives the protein CASSLNGVGTQAFF.